One T cell receptor (beta chain) is described in this entry. No antigen is known for it. These data are taken from a study of CD8+ T cells in alopecia areata. Study-level findings and limits: Elevated clonality characterized lesional scalp relative to normal scalp, particularly in alopecia totalis/universalis. Tissue-resident alphabeta T cells belonging to normal skin likewise get sequenced within scalp specimens.

Investigators isolated RNA and reverse transcribed it into cDNA to act as the sequencing template. The protocol was immunoSEQ multiplex PCR, while the TCRdb copy is restricted to in-frame clones and leaves out a portion. Among about 140,000 clones listed, around 86% were seen once. Treatment of the sample: oral pan-JAK inhibitor, 5-10 mg twice daily. Those with alopecia areata gave lesional scalp punch biopsies and peripheral blood. Material: CD8+ T cells sorted from blood, obtained at week 4, from a patient treated with tofacitinib. The TCR comes from a human donor with alopecia areata.

This CDR3 is CASSALGGRMNTEAFF. CDR3 DNA sequence: TGTGCCAGTAGTGCGCTGGGAGGGCGCATGAACACTGAAGCTTTCTTT. The genes are TRBV19 and TRBJ1-1; D ambiguous. The germline gives CDR1 LNHDA, CDR2 SQIVND (reference sequence). The CDR3 sequence is 16 residues long. Trimming shortened V by 5 bases and J by 0 bases, and 16 bases separated the two germline ends.